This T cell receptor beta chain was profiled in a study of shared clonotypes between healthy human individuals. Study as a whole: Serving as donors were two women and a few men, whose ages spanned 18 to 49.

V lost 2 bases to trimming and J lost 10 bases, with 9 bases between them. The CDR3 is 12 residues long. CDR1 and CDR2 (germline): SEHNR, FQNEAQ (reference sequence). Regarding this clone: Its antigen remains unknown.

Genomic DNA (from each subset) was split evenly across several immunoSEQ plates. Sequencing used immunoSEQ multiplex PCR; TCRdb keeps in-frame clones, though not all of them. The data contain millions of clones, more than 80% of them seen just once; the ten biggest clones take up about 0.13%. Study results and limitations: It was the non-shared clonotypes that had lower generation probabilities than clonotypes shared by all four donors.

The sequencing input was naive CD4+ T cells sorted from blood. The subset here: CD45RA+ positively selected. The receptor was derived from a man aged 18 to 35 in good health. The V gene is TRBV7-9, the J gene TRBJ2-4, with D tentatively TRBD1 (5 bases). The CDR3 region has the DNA TGTGCCAGCAGCTTACTCCAGGGAATTCAGTACTTC. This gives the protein CASSLLQGIQYF.